This TCR beta chain appears in the sequencing data of a study of T cell responses to AZD1222 COVID-19 vaccine. Looking at the study overall: The study pooled second doses at about 4 or about 12 weeks. Study conclusions and caveats: Repertoire collection took place solely once the T cell response had peaked.

Assay used: immunoSEQ multiplex PCR; TCRdb lists only in-frame clones, some missing. The table has about 83,000 clones, about 84% seen once; the top ten hold 8% to 10%. This clone was seen more than once but under ten times. The antigen remains unidentified. This CDR3 spans 13 amino acids. Germline CDR1 reads SGHVS; CDR2 reads FQNEAQ. The ends were cut back, 6 bases at V and 8 bases at J, with 16 bases in the middle. The clonotype originates from an adult in good health. The input for sequencing was peripheral blood, taken on day 0 of AZD1222 vaccination. The chain combines TRBV7-8 with TRBJ1-2, with no clear D. The CDR3 nucleotides are TGTGCCAGCAGACGAAGGGCTGAAGGAGGCTACACCTTC. This codes for CASRRRAEGGYTF.